Listed below are T cell receptor beta chains from one sample, sequenced in a study of CD8 T cells in Susac syndrome. TCRdb called the immunoSEQ multiplex PCR reads again in MiXCR, with one record for every CDR3 protein. Among 120,000 or so distinct CDR3 sequences listed, more than 85% were seen once. Sequenced input: CD4+ T cells from PBMCs. These TCRs come from a human donor with multiple sclerosis. Both conserved end residues are part of each CDR3. The D gene is left open where the match is weak. Clone size is given for some rows only: seen once, a few or many times, or a class if the clone is expanded.

clone_size: .
v_call: TRBV19
j_call: TRBJ1-2
d_call: .
cdr3_aa: CASSIGAPGGRGYTF
cdr3_nt: TGTGCCAGTAGTATTGGGGCACCCGGGGGCCGCGGCTACACCTTC

clone_size: .
v_call: TRBV4-2
j_call: TRBJ1-2
d_call: TRBD1
cdr3_aa: CASSQDQGAGGVGGYTF
cdr3_nt: TGTGCCAGCAGCCAAGATCAGGGGGCAGGGGGCGTAGGTGGCTACACCTTC

clone_size: .
v_call: TRBV5-4
j_call: TRBJ1-3
d_call: TRBD1
cdr3_aa: CASSFLGQSKGSGNTIYF
cdr3_nt: TGTGCCAGCAGCTTCTTGGGACAGTCAAAAGGCTCTGGAAACACCATATATTTT

clone_size: .
v_call: TRBV4-3
j_call: TRBJ2-3
d_call: TRBD2
cdr3_aa: CASSQGASGGAADTQYF
cdr3_nt: TGCGCCAGCAGCCAAGGTGCTAGCGGGGGGGCAGCAGATACGCAGTATTTT

clone_size: .
v_call: TRBV5-1
j_call: TRBJ2-1
d_call: TRBD2
cdr3_aa: CASSSGTSGGSIYNEQFF
cdr3_nt: TGCGCCAGCAGCTCCGGGACTAGCGGGGGGTCGATCTACAATGAGCAGTTCTTC

clone_size: .
v_call: TRBV7-9
j_call: TRBJ1-1
d_call: .
cdr3_aa: CASSSRQTQVNTEAFF
cdr3_nt: TGTGCCAGCAGCTCTCGTCAGACCCAGGTGAACACTGAAGCTTTCTTT

clone_size: few
v_call: TRBV6-6
j_call: TRBJ1-2
d_call: .
cdr3_aa: CASSYAESYTF
cdr3_nt: TGTGCCAGCAGTTACGCCGAGAGTTACACCTTC

clone_size: .
v_call: TRBV20-1
j_call: TRBJ1-1
d_call: TRBD1
cdr3_aa: CSARDPRGRRDTEAFF
cdr3_nt: TGCAGTGCTAGAGATCCCAGGGGGCGGCGAGACACTGAAGCTTTCTTT

clone_size: .
v_call: TRBV10-3
j_call: TRBJ2-1
d_call: TRBD1
cdr3_aa: CAISAGGVTGGNEQFF
cdr3_nt: TGTGCCATCAGTGCTGGGGGTGTGACAGGGGGGAATGAGCAGTTCTTC

clone_size: .
v_call: TRBV18
j_call: TRBJ1-5
d_call: .
cdr3_aa: CASSPPGGAPYQPQHF
cdr3_nt: TGTGCCAGCTCACCACCGGGAGGGGCCCCCTATCAGCCCCAGCATTTT

clone_size: .
v_call: TRBV29-1
j_call: TRBJ2-1
d_call: .
cdr3_aa: CSVKQVERGIYNEQFF
cdr3_nt: TGCAGCGTCAAACAGGTGGAAAGGGGAATATACAATGAGCAGTTCTTC

clone_size: .
v_call: TRBV5-1
j_call: TRBJ1-1
d_call: TRBD1
cdr3_aa: CASSFSGTVNTEAFF
cdr3_nt: TGCGCCAGCAGCTTTTCCGGGACAGTGAACACTGAAGCTTTCTTT

clone_size: .
v_call: TRBV9
j_call: TRBJ1-4
d_call: TRBD1
cdr3_aa: CASSKQTGESGEKLFF
cdr3_nt: TGTGCCAGCAGCAAACAGACAGGGGAGAGTGGTGAAAAACTGTTTTTT

clone_size: once
v_call: TRBV5-1
j_call: TRBJ1-1
d_call: .
cdr3_aa: CASSSGGGLWTEAFF
cdr3_nt: TGCGCCAGCAGCTCGGGGGGGGGATTATGGACTGAAGCTTTCTTT

clone_size: .
v_call: TRBV10-3
j_call: TRBJ1-2
d_call: .
cdr3_aa: CAISGQESYGYTF
cdr3_nt: TGTGCCATCAGTGGTCAGGAATCCTATGGCTACACCTTC

clone_size: .
v_call: TRBV11-2
j_call: TRBJ2-7
d_call: .
cdr3_aa: CASTALQARGEQYF
cdr3_nt: TGTGCCAGCACGGCCCTCCAGGCCAGAGGCGAGCAGTACTTC

clone_size: .
v_call: TRBV5-1
j_call: TRBJ1-4
d_call: .
cdr3_aa: CASSLEARPEKLFF
cdr3_nt: TGCGCCAGCAGCCTAGAGGCCCGTCCTGAAAAACTGTTTTTT

clone_size: .
v_call: TRBV4-2
j_call: TRBJ2-7
d_call: .
cdr3_aa: CASSQPLGDAAYEQYF
cdr3_nt: TGTGCCAGCAGCCAACCATTGGGGGACGCAGCCTACGAGCAGTACTTC

clone_size: .
v_call: TRBV5-6
j_call: TRBJ2-5
d_call: .
cdr3_aa: CASSLVGVGTQYF
cdr3_nt: TGTGCCAGCAGCTTGGTGGGGGTCGGGACCCAGTACTTC

clone_size: .
v_call: TRBV29-1
j_call: TRBJ2-5
d_call: .
cdr3_aa: CSVGPSTSETQYF
cdr3_nt: TGCAGCGTTGGTCCCTCGACTTCGGAGACCCAGTACTTC

clone_size: .
v_call: TRBV29-1
j_call: TRBJ2-7
d_call: .
cdr3_aa: CSVRQGSSYEQYF
cdr3_nt: TGCAGTGTTCGGCAGGGGAGCTCCTACGAGCAGTACTTC

clone_size: .
v_call: TRBV6-6
j_call: TRBJ1-6
d_call: TRBD1
cdr3_aa: CASQGEGNSPLHF
cdr3_nt: TGTGCCAGTCAGGGGGAGGGGAATTCACCCCTCCACTTT

clone_size: .
v_call: TRBV20-1
j_call: TRBJ2-6
d_call: TRBD1
cdr3_aa: CSARIPTGAGANVLTF
cdr3_nt: TGCAGTGCTAGAATTCCCACAGGGGCTGGGGCCAACGTCCTGACTTTC

clone_size: .
v_call: TRBV20-1
j_call: TRBJ1-1
d_call: TRBD1
cdr3_aa: CSAGQGLSEAFF
cdr3_nt: TGCAGTGCCGGACAGGGTCTCTCTGAAGCTTTCTTT

clone_size: .
v_call: TRBV3-1
j_call: TRBJ2-2
d_call: .
cdr3_aa: CASSRGSNTGELFF
cdr3_nt: TGTGCCAGCAGCCGGGGATCGAACACCGGGGAGCTGTTTTTT

clone_size: .
v_call: TRBV30
j_call: TRBJ1-5
d_call: .
cdr3_aa: CAGEFSGNQPQHF
cdr3_nt: TGTGCCGGCGAATTTTCCGGAAATCAGCCCCAGCATTTT

clone_size: .
v_call: TRBV6-5
j_call: TRBJ2-3
d_call: TRBD1
cdr3_aa: CASGDRGVTDTQYF
cdr3_nt: TGTGCCAGCGGGGACAGGGGGGTCACAGATACGCAGTATTTT

clone_size: .
v_call: TRBV23-1
j_call: TRBJ1-1
d_call: .
cdr3_aa: CASSQSQPQGRVVKGYYLNTEAFF
cdr3_nt: TGCGCCAGCAGTCAATCTCAACCGCAGGGTAGGGTGGTAAAAGGATATTACCTGAACACTGAAGCTTTCTTT

clone_size: .
v_call: TRBV29-1
j_call: TRBJ2-1
d_call: TRBD1
cdr3_aa: CSGTGSYNEQFF
cdr3_nt: TGCAGCGGGACAGGAAGCTACAATGAGCAGTTCTTC

clone_size: .
v_call: TRBV5-4
j_call: TRBJ1-2
d_call: TRBD1
cdr3_aa: CASSLGSGGTNYGYTF
cdr3_nt: TGTGCCAGCAGCCTGGGGTCAGGGGGAACCAACTATGGCTACACCTTC

clone_size: .
v_call: TRBV9
j_call: TRBJ1-2
d_call: .
cdr3_aa: CASSVGNRANYGYTF
cdr3_nt: TGTGCCAGCAGCGTAGGAAACAGGGCTAACTATGGCTACACCTTC

clone_size: .
v_call: TRBV30
j_call: TRBJ2-3
d_call: .
cdr3_aa: CAWSLTPGLAEPGDTQYF
cdr3_nt: TGTGCCTGGAGTCTAACCCCGGGTTTAGCGGAGCCAGGGGATACGCAGTATTTT

clone_size: .
v_call: TRBV15
j_call: TRBJ2-7
d_call: .
cdr3_aa: CATSRVLGSYEQYF
cdr3_nt: TGTGCCACCAGCAGAGTATTAGGGTCCTACGAGCAGTACTTC

clone_size: .
v_call: TRBV9
j_call: TRBJ1-1
d_call: .
cdr3_aa: CASSVVAEGNTEAFF
cdr3_nt: TGTGCCAGCAGCGTAGTGGCAGAAGGGAACACTGAAGCTTTCTTT

clone_size: .
v_call: TRBV24-1
j_call: TRBJ2-2
d_call: TRBD1
cdr3_aa: CATSRTGAGELFF
cdr3_nt: TGTGCCACCAGTAGGACAGGGGCCGGGGAGCTGTTTTTT

clone_size: .
v_call: TRBV7-2
j_call: TRBJ2-7
d_call: .
cdr3_aa: CASSLGDRYEQYF
cdr3_nt: TGTGCCAGCAGCTTAGGCGACAGATACGAGCAGTACTTC

clone_size: .
v_call: TRBV6-5
j_call: TRBJ2-1
d_call: TRBD1
cdr3_aa: CASSYKGGGFYNEQFF
cdr3_nt: TGTGCCAGCAGTTACAAAGGGGGCGGTTTCTACAATGAGCAGTTCTTC

clone_size: .
v_call: TRBV28
j_call: TRBJ2-3
d_call: TRBD1
cdr3_aa: CASWDRMTDTQYF
cdr3_nt: TGTGCCAGCTGGGACAGAATGACAGATACGCAGTATTTT

clone_size: .
v_call: TRBV3-1
j_call: TRBJ1-1
d_call: .
cdr3_aa: CASSLSRDSKAAFF
cdr3_nt: TGTGCCAGCAGCCTCAGCCGGGACTCAAAAGCAGCTTTCTTT

clone_size: .
v_call: TRBV20-1
j_call: TRBJ2-1
d_call: .
cdr3_aa: CSARPDRWGLYFF
cdr3_nt: TGCAGTGCTAGACCCGATAGGTGGGGATTGTATTTCTTC

clone_size: .
v_call: TRBV6-1
j_call: TRBJ2-6
d_call: TRBD1
cdr3_aa: CASSPGTGDPGANVLTF
cdr3_nt: TGTGCCAGCAGTCCCGGGACAGGGGATCCTGGGGCCAACGTCCTGACTTTC